The entry below gives a single T cell receptor beta chain sequence along with its context. The antigen remains unidentified. The CDR3 runs 15 residues. Per the germline V gene, CDR1 is ENHRY and CDR2 is SYGVKD. V was pared by 3 bases and J by 3 bases, with 12 bases between. The entry originates in a study of blood T cells in healthy people across ages. Overall study findings and caveats: Naive T cell percentage by flow cytometry tracked strongly with beta diversity.

The second PCR ran about 7 to 12 cycles with a sample-barcoded 5' primer and J-beta primers. TCRdb re-called the 5' RACE reads with MiXCR, one entry per CDR3 protein. The sample lists hundreds of thousands of distinct CDR3 sequences; 52% were seen once. The rearrangement links TRBV10-3 to TRBJ1-5; D is possibly TRBD1 (5 bases). This receptor was obtained from a woman over 75 in good health. The sample taken for sequencing was blood. CDR3 DNA: TGTGCCATCAGTGACCCCGTGGGGACCAATCAGCCCCAGCATTTT. It codes for CAISDPVGTNQPQHF.